This paragraph covers one T cell receptor (beta chain) sequence. Combining a sample-barcoded 5' primer with a J-beta primer mix, a second PCR ran for roughly 7 to 12 cycles. One entry per CDR3 protein results from TCRdb running MiXCR on the 5' RACE reads. The sample lists about 900,000 distinct CDR3 sequences, approximately 65% occurring once. The source of the sample is a study of blood T cells in healthy people across ages. The clonotype comes from a man in his thirties or forties in good health. Sample: blood.

This chain's CDR3 is CSATDAIGTDTQYF. CDR3 bases: TGCAGTGCCACCGACGCAATAGGCACAGATACGCAGTATTTT. This chain uses TRBV20-1 with TRBJ2-3; D gene unclear. This CDR3 has 14 amino acids. Germline lookup yields CDR1 DFQATT and CDR2 SNEGSKA (reference sequence). V lost 6 bases, J lost 1 base, and 14 bases lay in between.